This record covers a single TCR beta chain. The data were obtained in a study of OX40 agonist ivuxolimab in advanced cancers. Study details: Every 2 weeks, ivuxolimab was infused into the patients intravenously at between 0.01 and 10 mg/kg. Prior anti-PD-1, anti-PD-L1 or anti-CTLA-4 therapy was allowed; around 43% had some.

There are 15 residues in the CDR3. Germline V gene lookup returns CDR1 SGHAT and CDR2 FQNNGV. Trimming stripped 1 base from V and 1 base from J, with 10 bases between. Measured with immunoSEQ multiplex PCR; TCRdb has only the in-frame clones, and not every one. Among some 89,000 clones listed, about 88% were seen once. This sequence originates from an adult with an advanced solid tumor such as melanoma, head and neck, liver or kidney cancer. The material sequenced was CD4+ or CD8+ T cells sorted from blood, taken in a trial of the OX40 agonist ivuxolimab. This chain uses TRBV11-2 with TRBJ1-1; D unclear. CDR3 nucleotides: TGTGCCAGCAGCTTAGTCCGAGCGGGGAACACTGAAGCTTTCTTT. Translating it yields CASSLVRAGNTEAFF.